These T cell receptor beta chains were read from a single sample in a study of T-cell reconstitution after alpha-beta-depleted transplantation in children. TCRdb independently ran MiXCR on the PCR reads; one entry per CDR3 protein. This sample has 380,000 or so distinct CDR3 sequences; roughly 13% occur once, and the top ten carry about 4%. The specimen was PBMCs, collected from the stem cell graft. These receptor sequences come from a human donor who donated a stem cell graft to a child with Fanconi anemia. Both conserved end residues are part of each CDR3. The D gene is left open where the match is weak. Clone size is shown for a subset of rows, as once, few, many or a class of expanded clone.

clone_size,v_call,d_call,j_call,cdr3_aa,cdr3_nt
-,TRBV20-1,-,TRBJ1-2,CSARVTSGTTSSYGYTF,TGCAGTGCTAGAGTAACCTCAGGGACCACCTCTTCCTATGGCTACACCTTC
few,TRBV5-1,-,TRBJ2-5,CASSPSGNGKTQYF,TGCGCCAGCAGTCCATCGGGGAATGGGAAGACCCAGTACTTC
many,TRBV10-3,-,TRBJ1-5,CATTYGVDQPQHF,TGTGCCACAACGTACGGGGTCGATCAGCCCCAGCATTTT
few,TRBV11-2,TRBD2,TRBJ2-3,CASSELAGVLGDTQYF,TGTGCCAGCAGCGAGCTAGCGGGGGTCCTGGGGGATACGCAGTATTTT
-,TRBV12-3/TRBV12-4,-,TRBJ1-2,CASSRQFLRHGYTF,TGTGCCAGCAGCAGACAGTTCTTAAGGCATGGCTACACCTTC
few,TRBV4-3,TRBD2,TRBJ2-3,CASSQVGGGAADTQYF,TGCGCCAGCAGCCAAGTCGGCGGGGGGGCCGCAGATACGCAGTATTTT
few,TRBV24-1,-,TRBJ2-2,CATSDWTGELFF,TGTGCCACCAGTGATTGGACCGGGGAGCTGTTTTTT
few,TRBV6-2/TRBV6-3,TRBD1,TRBJ1-1,CASRLSGGPEAFF,TGTGCCAGCAGGCTCTCAGGGGGCCCTGAAGCTTTCTTT
many,TRBV7-6,TRBD1,TRBJ1-4,CASSLGQGNEKLFF,TGTGCCAGCAGCTTAGGACAGGGCAATGAAAAACTGTTTTTT
-,TRBV5-6,-,TRBJ1-2,CASSYGTIEDGYTF,TGTGCCAGCAGCTACGGGACGATAGAGGATGGCTACACCTTC
-,TRBV9,-,TRBJ2-1,CASSEGGEPYNEQFF,TGTGCCAGCAGCGAGGGGGGGGAGCCTTACAATGAGCAGTTCTTC
many,TRBV18,-,TRBJ2-7,CASSSRNGDEQYF,TGTGCCAGCTCATCCCGAAACGGGGACGAGCAGTACTTC
-,TRBV4-2,-,TRBJ2-1,CASSAGASDLNEQFF,TGTGCCAGCAGCGCAGGGGCCTCAGACCTCAATGAGCAGTTCTTC
-,TRBV28,-,TRBJ2-2,CASSLTQPVPTNTGELFF,TGTGCCAGCAGTTTAACCCAACCCGTCCCGACGAACACCGGGGAGCTGTTTTTT
few,TRBV11-1,-,TRBJ2-6,CASSLGQETRSGANVLTF,TGTGCCAGCAGCTTAGGACAGGAGACGAGATCTGGGGCCAACGTCCTGACTTTC
few,TRBV6-5,-,TRBJ1-4,CASSSQQGGGEKLFF,TGTGCCAGCAGTTCCCAACAGGGAGGGGGTGAAAAACTGTTTTTT
many,TRBV7-2,-,TRBJ2-1,CASSLARGSYNEQFF,TGTGCCAGCAGCTTAGCCCGGGGCTCCTACAATGAGCAGTTCTTC
-,TRBV3-1,-,TRBJ1-4,CATTQRDPGEKLFF,TGTGCCACCACCCAGCGGGATCCGGGTGAAAAACTGTTTTTT
-,TRBV12-3/TRBV12-4,-,TRBJ2-7,CASSFGEAYEQYF,TGTGCCAGCAGTTTCGGGGAGGCCTACGAGCAGTACTTC
many,TRBV9,TRBD2,TRBJ2-3,CASSPQTSGGADTQYF,TGTGCCAGCAGCCCTCAGACTAGCGGGGGAGCAGATACGCAGTATTTT
many,TRBV20-1,TRBD2,TRBJ2-1,CSAFTSLAGDYNEQFF,TGCAGTGCTTTCACCTCACTAGCGGGAGATTACAATGAGCAGTTCTTC
few,TRBV7-9,-,TRBJ2-1,CASSPQGQGRSSYEQFF,TGTGCCAGCAGCCCTCAGGGTCAGGGGCGATCATCGTATGAGCAGTTCTTC
-,TRBV5-1,-,TRBJ2-7,CASSFGDGGGEQYF,TGCGCCAGCAGCTTTGGAGACGGGGGAGGCGAGCAGTACTTC
-,TRBV11-2,-,TRBJ2-5,CASSPLTSAQETQYF,TGTGCCAGCAGCCCCCTGACGAGCGCCCAAGAGACCCAGTACTTC
few,TRBV12-3/TRBV12-4,TRBD1,TRBJ1-2,CASSLAGRGDGYTF,TGTGCCAGCAGTTTAGCTGGCAGGGGGGATGGCTACACCTTC
few,TRBV2,-,TRBJ1-5,CASSELTGDQPQHF,TGTGCCAGCAGTGAGTTGACGGGCGATCAGCCCCAGCATTTT
many,TRBV29-1,TRBD1,TRBJ2-1,CSVDTTGTAYNEQFF,TGCAGCGTTGACACCACCGGGACAGCCTACAATGAGCAGTTCTTC
-,TRBV5-1,TRBD1,TRBJ2-5,CASATDGQAQETQYF,TGCGCCAGCGCAACGGATGGACAGGCCCAAGAGACCCAGTACTTC
few,TRBV7-9,-,TRBJ1-4,CASSKDTGREKLFF,TGTGCCAGCAGCAAGGACACCGGTAGGGAAAAACTGTTTTTT
few,TRBV20-1,TRBD1,TRBJ1-2,CSARISGQSYGYTF,TGCAGTGCTAGGATTTCGGGACAGTCCTATGGCTACACCTTC
few,TRBV5-1,-,TRBJ2-3,CASSLVQGRTDTQYF,TGCGCCAGCAGCTTGGTTCAGGGTCGCACAGATACGCAGTATTTT
-,TRBV4-1,-,TRBJ1-1,CASSPLLGTNTEAFF,TGCGCCAGCAGCCCCTTACTGGGGACGAACACTGAAGCTTTCTTT
-,TRBV3-1,-,TRBJ1-3,CASSHARALGGDTIYF,TGTGCCAGCAGCCACGCGAGAGCGTTAGGGGGGGACACCATATATTTT
-,TRBV2,-,TRBJ2-6,CASSDVRANVLTF,TGTGCCAGCAGTGATGTTAGGGCCAACGTCCTGACTTTC
-,TRBV11-1,TRBD1,TRBJ1-1,CASSLVTGERAFF,TGTGCCAGCAGCCTCGTGACAGGGGAGAGAGCTTTCTTT
-,TRBV7-4,-,TRBJ2-1,CASSLAGPTFNEQFF,TGTGCCAGCAGCTTAGCAGGCCCGACCTTCAATGAGCAGTTCTTC
many,TRBV7-6,-,TRBJ2-2,CASSRLNGDTGELFF,TGTGCCAGCAGTCGTTTGAATGGGGACACCGGGGAGCTGTTTTTT
many,TRBV20-1,TRBD1,TRBJ1-2,CSASQGASYGYTF,TGCAGTGCCAGCCAGGGGGCGAGCTATGGCTACACCTTC
-,TRBV12-3/TRBV12-4,-,TRBJ2-3,CASSLGGPSNTQYF,TGTGCCAGCAGTTTGGGAGGACCCAGTAATACGCAGTATTTT
-,TRBV7-8,-,TRBJ2-1,CASSLVGQLSYNEQFF,TGTGCCAGCAGCTTAGTGGGGCAGCTCTCCTACAATGAGCAGTTCTTC
-,TRBV24-1,-,TRBJ2-2,CATSDDAPGELFF,TGTGCCACCAGTGATGACGCCCCCGGGGAGCTGTTTTTT
few,TRBV5-4,TRBD1,TRBJ2-7,CASSLVGQGSYEQYF,TGTGCCAGCAGCTTGGTGGGACAGGGCTCCTACGAGCAGTACTTC
-,TRBV5-1,-,TRBJ1-1,CASSPSQGGRDTEAFF,TGCGCCAGCAGCCCCTCCCAGGGCGGTCGGGACACTGAAGCTTTCTTT
few,TRBV27,-,TRBJ1-2,CASSFSQGRFYGYTF,TGTGCCAGCAGTTTCTCACAGGGCCGATTCTATGGCTACACCTTC
few,TRBV10-2,-,TRBJ2-1,CASSLARDAYNEQFF,TGCGCCAGCAGCCTGGCGCGTGACGCCTACAATGAGCAGTTCTTC
few,TRBV12-3/TRBV12-4,-,TRBJ1-1,CASKRDNYNTEAFF,TGTGCCAGCAAACGGGACAACTATAACACTGAAGCTTTCTTT
-,TRBV9,-,TRBJ2-2,CASSVVQGRTGELFF,TGTGCCAGCAGCGTAGTACAGGGTCGCACCGGGGAGCTGTTTTTT
-,TRBV3-1,-,TRBJ2-1,CASSPQGGQNNEQFF,TGTGCCAGCAGCCCTCAGGGGGGACAGAACAATGAGCAGTTCTTC
many,TRBV29-1,-,TRBJ2-5,CSVDRSEQETQYF,TGCAGCGTTGACAGGTCAGAACAAGAGACCCAGTACTTC
many,TRBV10-3,-,TRBJ2-2,CAIKGAETGELFF,TGTGCCATCAAAGGGGCCGAAACCGGGGAGCTGTTTTTT
-,TRBV4-2,-,TRBJ2-1,CASSQDLGRRRDLGEQFF,TGTGCCAGCAGCCAAGATCTCGGCCGCAGGAGGGATTTGGGAGAGCAGTTCTTC
-,TRBV6-2/TRBV6-3,-,TRBJ1-5,CASTSGRVEPQHF,TGTGCCAGCACCTCAGGTCGGGTAGAGCCCCAGCATTTT
-,TRBV7-2,-,TRBJ2-5,CASSSTRGDETQYF,TGTGCCAGCAGCTCGACTAGAGGTGATGAGACCCAGTACTTC
few,TRBV27,TRBD1,TRBJ1-6,CASSLSAGGYNSPLHF,TGTGCCAGCAGTTTATCGGCAGGGGGCTATAATTCACCCCTCCACTTT